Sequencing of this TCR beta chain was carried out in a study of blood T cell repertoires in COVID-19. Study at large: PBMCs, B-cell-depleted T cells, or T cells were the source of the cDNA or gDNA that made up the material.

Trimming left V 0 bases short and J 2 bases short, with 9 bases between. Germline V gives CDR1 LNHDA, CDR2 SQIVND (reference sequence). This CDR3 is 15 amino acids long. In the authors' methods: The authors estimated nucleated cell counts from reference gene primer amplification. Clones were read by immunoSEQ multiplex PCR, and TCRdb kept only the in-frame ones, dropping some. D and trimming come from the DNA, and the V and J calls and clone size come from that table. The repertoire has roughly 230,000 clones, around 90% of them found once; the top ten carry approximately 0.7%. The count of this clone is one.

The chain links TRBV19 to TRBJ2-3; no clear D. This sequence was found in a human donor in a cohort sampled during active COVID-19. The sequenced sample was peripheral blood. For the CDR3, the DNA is TGTGCCAGTAGTATAGAGGCGCGGAACACAGATACGCAGTATTTT. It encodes CASSIEARNTDTQYF.